This TCR beta chain was obtained from a study of T cell responses to AZD1222 COVID-19 vaccine. Notes on this clone: Its antigen remains unidentified.

The length of the CDR3 is 15 residues. The V end was cut by 3 bases, the J end by 2 bases, with 13 bases between. CDR1 SGHRS and CDR2 YFSETQ come from the germline V gene. Sequencing was performed with immunoSEQ multiplex PCR; in TCRdb, only in-frame clones are kept and a portion is missing. The sample consists of 120,000 to 150,000 clones, almost 90% of them appearing once. The study's findings and limits: Only a handful of AZD1222 recipients, several in all, had baseline seropositivity.

The sequenced sample was peripheral blood, obtained on day 0 of AZD1222 vaccination. V is TRBV5-1 and J is TRBJ2-3, with D perhaps assigned TRBD1 or TRBD2 (5 bases each). The sequence was obtained from an adult in good health. CDR3 sequence: CASSYWDGSTDTQYF. Here the CDR3 DNA reads TGCGCCAGCAGCTACTGGGACGGCTCCACAGATACGCAGTATTTT.